This T cell receptor (beta chain) was recorded in a study of cytomegalovirus exposure and HLA in healthy donors. In the study overall: When just under 400 donors were genotyped, over 80% of them were found to fall in the Caucasian-associated ancestry cluster. Whole-study results and caveats: Common viral pathogens seemed to be connected with several of the most significant clusters, according to a later analysis. Relative to the roughly 700-donor mean, N-insertions were reportedly fewer in an Asian-associated ancestry cluster in a later analysis.

The PCR made use of 60 Vbeta and 13 Jbeta primers. Some clones are missing from TCRdb's copy, which holds only in-frame ones; the method was immunoSEQ multiplex PCR. The sample lists 100,000 to 120,000 clones, more than 75% seen once, with more than 1.5% in the top ten. In the case of this clone: Its specificity is unknown.

The germline V gene has CDR1 GTSNPN and CDR2 SVGIG (reference sequence). There are 14 residues in the CDR3. The V gene lost 1 base and the J gene lost 2 bases, with 9 bases spanning the gap. The clonotype was recovered from a man between 40 and 49 years old in good health and CMV-seronegative. Sample: PBMCs. The gene calls are TRBV30 and TRBJ1-3, with TRBD1 as a possible D gene (6 bases). The CDR3 DNA reads TGTGCCTGGAGTGACAGGGTGACTGGAAACACCATATATTTT. It specifies CAWSDRVTGNTIYF.